The 24 T cell receptor beta chains below all came from one sample that was sequenced in a study of shared clonotypes between healthy human individuals. The protocol was immunoSEQ multiplex PCR, while the TCRdb copy is restricted to in-frame clones and leaves out a portion. This table holds about 710,000 clones, less than 80% found once. Sequencing was done on a sample of memory CD4+ T cells sorted from blood. Subset specified: CD45RA-negative fraction. The origin of the receptors is a woman aged 25 to 39 in good health.

The V call is TRBV28, the J call TRBJ1-1; D remains ambiguous. Germline V gene sequence: CDR1 MDHEN, CDR2 SYDVKM. This CDR3 spans 13 amino acids. The V and J ends lost 2 bases and 13 bases respectively, with 17 bases between them. The CDR3 protein is CASSLGLSGVDFF. The CDR3 DNA follows: TGTGCCAGCAGTTTAGGGCTTTCTGGGGTCGATTTCTTT.

In its sample, this clone was seen a few times. The rearrangement joins TRBV5-4 to TRBJ1-2; D gene uncertain. Germline assignment: CDR1 SGHNT and CDR2 YYREEE (reference sequence). The V gene lost 2 bases and the J gene lost 5 bases, with 13 bases spanning the gap. CDR3 length: 14 residues. CDR3 nucleotide sequence: TGTGCCAGCAGCTTAGGGCAGGAGATATATGGCTACACCTTC. The encoded protein is CASSLGQEIYGYTF.

This clone has more than one count but fewer than ten. The chain joins TRBV5-4 to TRBJ1-3; no definite D call. The ends were cut back, 1 base at V and 0 bases at J, with 8 bases in the middle. CDR1 and CDR2 from the germline V gene are SGHNT and YYREEE (reference sequence). The CDR3 extends over 15 amino acids. CDR3 nucleotide sequence: TGTGCCAGCAGCTTGTACGCGAGCTCTGGAAACACCATATATTTT. This encodes CASSLYASSGNTIYF.

This clone occurred a few times. The J gene is TRBJ1-3, the V gene TRBV7-2; D remains unclear. The CDR3 extends over 13 amino acids. Trimming stripped 0 bases from V and 8 bases from J, with 8 bases between. Germline CDR1 SGHTA, CDR2 FQGNSA. CDR3 residues: CASSLAQYDTIYF. The CDR3 DNA reads as TGTGCCAGCAGCTTAGCGCAATACGACACCATATATTTT.

V usage is TRBV28 and J usage is TRBJ2-3; D is possibly TRBD2 (5 bases). The germline V gene encodes CDR1 MDHEN and CDR2 SYDVKM. V lost 8 bases to trimming and J lost 4 bases, with 19 bases between them. The length of the CDR3 is 15 residues. CDR3 nucleotide sequence: TGTGCCAGCGGAGGCGGAGGCCTCCACGCAGATACGCAGTATTTT. Encoded protein: CASGGGGLHADTQYF.

The V call is TRBV5-8, the J call TRBJ2-5, with 9 bases matching TRBD1. Trimming removed 8 bases from V and 0 bases from J; junction bases left unmatched: 2. Germline CDR1 reads SGHTS; CDR2 reads YDEGEE. CDR3 length equals 13 residues. The CDR3 protein is CASGQGNQETQYF. In DNA, the CDR3 is TGTGCCAGTGGACAGGGGAACCAAGAGACCCAGTACTTC. Combining the CDR3 with reference TRBV5-8 and TRBJ2-5 gives the whole variable domain EAGVTQSPTHLIKTRGQQATLRCSPISGHTSVYWYQQALGLGLQFLLWYDEGEERNRGNFPPRFSGRQFPNYSSELNVNALELEDSALYLCASGQGNQETQYFGPGTRLLVL.

As concerns this clone: Other DNA variants within this sample encode the same CDR3. This chain connects TRBV28 to TRBJ1-4; TRBD1 aligns across 9 bases. CDR1 is MDHEN and CDR2 is SYDVKM in the germline V gene. J was trimmed by 8 bases and V by 5 bases; bases with no gene match: 9. CDR3 size: 15 residues. CDR3 nucleotides: TGTGCCAGCAGTGCCCCGGGACAGGGAAAAGAAAAACTGTTTTTT. This encodes CASSAPGQGKEKLFF.

The rearrangement joins TRBV5-1 to TRBJ1-6, with 12 positions matching TRBD1. The CDR3 is made up of 14 amino acids. The germline CDR1 and CDR2 sequences are SGHRS and YFSETQ. Trimming at V came to 7 bases and at J to 7 bases, leaving 3 bases not matched to a gene. The CDR3 nucleotides read TGCGCCAGCGGGACAGGGGGCGGAAATTCACCCCTCCACTTT. Translated, it gives CASGTGGGNSPLHF.

This clone has ten or more counts. The rearrangement joins TRBV5-1 to TRBJ1-2; 9 nucleotides match TRBD1. Germline V lookup: CDR1 SGHRS, CDR2 YFSETQ. This CDR3 has 16 residues. J gave up 3 bases and V 4 bases, and 10 bases lay outside the gene matches. CDR3 sequence: CASSRATGGADYGYTF. The CDR3 DNA sequence: TGCGCCAGCAGCCGCGCAACAGGGGGCGCAGACTATGGCTACACCTTC.

In nucleotides, the CDR3 is TGTGCCAGCAGCTTACAGACTAGCGTTAATGAGCAGTTCTTC. As protein: CASSLQTSVNEQFF. The chain couples TRBV7-2 to TRBJ2-1; 8 bases fit TRBD2. Germline V gives CDR1 SGHTA, CDR2 FQGNSA. CDR3 size: 14 residues. V shed 2 bases and J 7 bases; nucleotides not matched to a gene: 4.

The rearrangement joins TRBV5-1 to TRBJ2-1, with 11 nucleotides matching TRBD2. The CDR3 is made up of 16 amino acids. After removal of 6 bases from V and 7 bases from J, the junction contained 12 bases not matched to a gene. Germline lookup yields CDR1 SGHRS and CDR2 YFSETQ. Here the CDR3 reads CASTPTSGISRNEQFF. CDR3 nucleotide sequence: TGCGCCAGCACCCCGACTAGCGGGATATCTAGGAATGAGCAGTTCTTC.

This clone was detected many times. The chain couples TRBV29-1 to TRBJ1-1; the match to TRBD1 covers 7 bases. The V gene end was trimmed by 4 bases and the J gene end by 2 bases; junction bases not matched to a gene: 7. Germline V gene lookup returns CDR1 SQVTM and CDR2 ANQGSEA. The CDR3 is 14 amino acids. CDR3 sequence: CSVVPTGLNTEAFF. As DNA, the CDR3 is TGCAGCGTTGTACCGACAGGGTTAAACACTGAAGCTTTCTTT. Using reference TRBV29-1 and TRBJ1-1 for the parts outside the CDR3, the full variable domain is SAVISQKPSRDICQRGTSLTIQCQVDSQVTMMFWYRQQPGQSLTLIATANQGSEATYESGFVIDKFPISRPNLTFSTLTVSNMSPEDSSIYLCSVVPTGLNTEAFFGQGTRLTVV.

The CDR3 DNA follows: TGCGCCAGCAGCCGCCCTCAGGGGTACGAGCAGTACTTC. Encoded protein: CASSRPQGYEQYF. The chain links TRBV4-1 to TRBJ2-7, with a tentative D call TRBD1 (6 bases). The CDR3 totals 13 residues. Per the germline V gene, CDR1 is MGHRA and CDR2 is YSYEKL. V was cut by 4 bases and J by 4 bases, with 11 bases left in between.

V and J are TRBV10-1 and TRBJ2-1; the D gene is possibly TRBD2 (5 bases). The V and J ends lost 4 bases and 3 bases respectively, with 7 bases between them. Germline V gene lookup returns CDR1 WNHNN and CDR2 SYGVQD (reference sequence). The CDR3 has 13 amino acids. The CDR3: CASSADYYNEQFF. In nucleotides, the CDR3 is TGCGCCAGCAGTGCCGACTACTACAATGAGCAGTTCTTC.

The genes are TRBV29-1 and TRBJ2-7, with D possibly being TRBD2 (7 bases). The germline gives CDR1 SQVTM, CDR2 ANQGSEA. The CDR3 covers 11 residues. Trimming removed 3 bases at V and 8 bases at J, with 11 bases between. In nucleotides, the CDR3 is TGCAGCGTTGAGCGGGGGCTCCAGCAGTACTTC. Amino acid sequence: CSVERGLQQYF.

This chain uses TRBV18 with TRBJ1-1; D unclear. This CDR3 has 14 amino acids. V was clipped by 0 bases and J by 7 bases, with 12 bases between them. Germline V lookup: CDR1 KGHSH, CDR2 LQKENI. The CDR3 region has the DNA TGTGCCAGCTCACCACCGGCATCTCCCCGTGAAGCTTTCTTT. It is translated as CASSPPASPREAFF.

This clone was detected once. The same CDR3 also results from other DNA sequences found in this sample. The CDR3 coding sequence is TGTGCCTGGAGTCCAAGCACAGATACGCAGTATTTT. This gives the protein CAWSPSTDTQYF. The chain is built from TRBV30 and TRBJ2-3, with D unresolved. In germline, CDR1 is GTSNPN, CDR2 SVGIG (reference sequence). V lost 2 bases and J 0 bases, leaving 3 bases between the germline ends. This CDR3 is 12 amino acids long.

The chain has TRBV28 and TRBJ1-2; D unresolved. The germline V gene encodes CDR1 MDHEN and CDR2 SYDVKM. Trimming removed 7 bases at V and 4 bases at J, with 19 bases between. There are 15 residues in the CDR3. CDR3 residues: CASTEKSRGGYGYTF. For the CDR3, the DNA is TGTGCCAGCACCGAAAAGTCTCGGGGAGGCTATGGCTACACCTTC.

This clone showed up just once. The rearrangement joins TRBV19 to TRBJ2-6; TRBD1 is a possible D gene (6 bases). Per germline, CDR1 LNHDA and CDR2 SQIVND (reference sequence). V lost 5 bases to trimming and J lost 1 base, with 9 bases between them. The CDR3 length is 15 residues. CDR3 protein: CASSVTGSGANVLTF. The CDR3 DNA reads as TGTGCCAGTAGTGTGACAGGATCTGGGGCCAACGTCCTGACTTTC.

This chain joins TRBV2 and TRBJ1-2; possible D gene TRBD1, 6 bases. CDR3 length equals 14 residues. With 6 bases removed from V and 2 bases from J, the gap between germline ends came to 13 bases. Germline CDR1 and CDR2: SNHLY and FYNNEI. In DNA, the CDR3 is TGTGCCAGCAGGATAGGACAGAAGAACTATGGCTACACCTTC. Translation gives CASRIGQKNYGYTF.

This clone was counted a single time. The chain is built from TRBV25-1 and TRBJ2-1, with D possibly matching TRBD1 (6 bases). V was cut by 5 bases and J by 9 bases, with 17 bases left in between. Germline lookup yields CDR1 MGHDK and CDR2 SYGVNS. This CDR3 has 14 amino acids. The CDR3 spells CASSNPTEGGEQFF. In DNA form, the CDR3 reads TGTGCCAGCAGTAACCCAACAGAAGGGGGTGAGCAGTTCTTC.

The genes are TRBV28 and TRBJ1-6, with a weak D call TRBD1 (5 bases). Trimming pared 7 bases from V and 0 bases from J, leaving 10 bases between. In germline, CDR1 is MDHEN, CDR2 SYDVKM. The CDR3 has 15 amino acids. CDR3 in amino acids: CASKPGSSYNSPLHF. The CDR3 coding sequence is TGTGCCAGCAAACCAGGGAGCTCCTATAATTCACCCCTCCACTTT.

The chain joins TRBV10-2 to TRBJ2-5, with 10 bases fitting TRBD2. The V segment lost 7 bases and the J segment 2 bases; nucleotides outside the gene matches: 10. Germline CDR1 WSHSY, CDR2 SAAADI. CDR3 length: 16 residues. CDR3: CASIRVAGGTQETQYF. CDR3 sequence (DNA): TGCGCCAGCATTCGGGTAGCGGGAGGAACGCAAGAGACCCAGTACTTC.

The chain recombines TRBV10-2 with TRBJ2-1; 9 bases are shared with TRBD2. CDR1 and CDR2 from the germline V gene are WSHSY and SAAADI. The CDR3 consists of 16 residues. The ends lost 3 bases at V and 7 bases at J; junction bases unmatched: 10. CDR3 nucleotide sequence: TGCGCCAGCAGTGATGCGTGGCGGGAGGGACGGAATGAGCAGTTCTTC. This encodes CASSDAWREGRNEQFF.